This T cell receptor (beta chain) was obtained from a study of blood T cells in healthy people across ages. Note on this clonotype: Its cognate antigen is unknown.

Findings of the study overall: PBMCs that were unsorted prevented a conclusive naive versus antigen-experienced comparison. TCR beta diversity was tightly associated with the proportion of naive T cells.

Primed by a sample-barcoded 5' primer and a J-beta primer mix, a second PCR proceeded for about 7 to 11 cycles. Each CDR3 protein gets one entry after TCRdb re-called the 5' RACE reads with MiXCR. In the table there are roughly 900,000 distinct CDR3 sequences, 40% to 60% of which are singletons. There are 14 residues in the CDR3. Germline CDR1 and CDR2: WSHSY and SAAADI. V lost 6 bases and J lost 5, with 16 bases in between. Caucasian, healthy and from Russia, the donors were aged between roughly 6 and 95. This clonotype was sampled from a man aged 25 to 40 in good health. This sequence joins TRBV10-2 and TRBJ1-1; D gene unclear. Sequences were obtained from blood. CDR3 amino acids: CASRGGVGGTEAFF. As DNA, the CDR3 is TGCGCCAGCAGGGGTGGGGTCGGCGGGACTGAAGCTTTCTTT.